The 11 T cell receptor beta chains presented below share a single source sample, sequenced in a study of chemoradiotherapy in HPV16-positive cancers. Clones were sequenced by immunoSEQ multiplex PCR, and TCRdb holds only the in-frame ones, with some missing. The repertoire holds more than 10,000 clones, with 80% to 90% as singletons. The sequencing here drew on blood, taken from a patient who underwent chemoradiotherapy. The source is a human donor with HPV-associated anogenital cancer.

This chain joins TRBV11-3 and TRBJ2-3, with 9 positions matching TRBD2. Germline assignment: CDR1 SGHNT and CDR2 YENEEA. The ends lost 2 bases at V and 3 bases at J; junction bases unmatched: 0. The CDR3 covers 14 residues. The CDR3 protein is CASSLSGGTDTQYF. The DNA for the CDR3 is TGTGCCAGCAGCTTAAGCGGGGGGACAGATACGCAGTATTTT. Looking up the rest from reference TRBV11-3 and TRBJ2-3 gives the full variable domain: EAGVVQSPRYKIIEKKQPVAFWCNPISGHNTLYWYLQNLGQGPELLIRYENEEAVDDSQLPKDRFSAERLKGVDSTLKIQPAELGDSAVYLCASSLSGGTDTQYFGPGTRLTVL.

The CDR3, as DNA: TGTGCCAGCAGTAACAGGGGTTCCTACACAGATACGCAGTATTTT. Protein product: CASSNRGSYTDTQYF. The V gene is TRBV6-5, the J gene TRBJ2-3; TRBD1 agrees at 7 bases. The germline gives CDR1 MNHEY, CDR2 SVGAGI. This CDR3 has 15 amino acids. V lost 5 bases, J lost 2 bases, and 7 bases stayed unmatched.

The J gene is TRBJ1-2, the V gene TRBV27, with 7 bases aligning to TRBD1. Germline loops: CDR1 MNHEY, CDR2 SMNVEV (reference sequence). The CDR3 has 17 amino acids. Trimming cost V 2 bases and J 4 bases; bases outside gene matches: 13. The CDR3 DNA reads TGTGCCAGCAGTTTACATCGAACGGGACAGAGCCTCTATGGCTACACCTTC. It encodes CASSLHRTGQSLYGYTF.

The genes are TRBV2 and TRBJ2-7, with 7 nucleotides matching TRBD2. From germline, CDR1 is SNHLY and CDR2 FYNNEI. V was pared by 0 bases and J by 0 bases, with 2 bases of the junction left unmatched. The CDR3 consists of 15 residues. The CDR3 here is CASSEATSASYEQYF. CDR3 DNA: TGTGCCAGCAGTGAAGCTACTAGCGCCTCCTACGAGCAGTACTTC. Complete variable domain (other parts from reference TRBV2 and TRBJ2-7): EPEVTQTPSHQVTQMGQEVILRCVPISNHLYFYWYRQILGQKVEFLVSFYNNEISEKSEIFDDQFSVERPDGSNFTLKIRSTKLEDSAMYFCASSEATSASYEQYFGPGTRLTVT.

The chain is built from TRBV6-5 and TRBJ2-3; TRBD1 matches at 7 bases. The V and J ends lost 5 bases and 2 bases, in that order; junction bases with no gene match: 7. This CDR3 has 15 amino acids. From germline, CDR1 is MNHEY and CDR2 SVGAGI. The CDR3 DNA sequence: TGTGCCAGCAGTCCATCGGACAGGTCCACAGATACGCAGTATTTT. It encodes CASSPSDRSTDTQYF.

The chain employs TRBV21-1 and TRBJ2-5; TRBD1, the D gene given by the table, was not confirmed from the DNA. TRBV21-1 is recorded as a pseudogene. This CDR3 has 14 amino acids. CDR3 DNA sequence: TGTGCCAGCAAGTTGGGGACAACCCAAGAGACCCAGTACTTC. Amino acid sequence: CASKLGTTQETQYF.

The chain couples TRBV6-1 to TRBJ2-6, with D possibly being TRBD2 (6 bases). The CDR3 sequence is 16 residues long. Trimming removed 3 bases from V and 2 bases from J, with 11 bases in between. Germline V gives CDR1 MNHNS, CDR2 SASEGT. The CDR3 spells CASSDRGNTGANVLTF. The CDR3 coding sequence is TGTGCCAGCAGTGATCGGGGGAATACTGGGGCCAACGTCCTGACTTTC.

V is TRBV7-2 and J is TRBJ2-3; no reliable D call. This CDR3 comprises 13 residues. Per the germline V gene, CDR1 is SGHTA and CDR2 is FQGNSA. V was trimmed by 1 base and J by 8 bases, leaving 10 bases between them. The CDR3 spells CASSLGFDGTQYF. The DNA of the CDR3 is TGTGCCAGCAGCTTAGGTTTCGATGGTACGCAGTATTTT. The variable domain in full, with the rest retrieved from reference TRBV7-2 and TRBJ2-3, is GAGVSQSPSNKVTEKGKDVELRCDPISGHTALYWYRQSLGQGLEFLIYFQGNSAPDKSGLPSDRFSAERTGGSVSTLTIQRTQQEDSAVYLCASSLGFDGTQYFGPGTRLTVL.

This clone was observed once. V gene TRBV14 combines with J gene TRBJ2-7; the D is unclear. There are 15 residues in the CDR3. Trimming left V 1 base short and J 4 bases short, with 14 bases between. CDR1 is SGHDN and CDR2 is FVKESK in the germline V gene. For the CDR3, the DNA is TGTGCCAGCAGCCAAGGGGGAAGTTTTAGGTACGAGCAGTACTTC. Protein product: CASSQGGSFRYEQYF.

This chain joins TRBV6-6 and TRBJ1-6; D perhaps matches TRBD1 (6 bases). From germline, CDR1 is MNHNY and CDR2 SVGAGI (reference sequence). V was shortened by 2 bases and J by 5 bases, with 10 bases between the two germline ends. This CDR3 spans 15 amino acids. The CDR3 loop is CASSYGQGNNSPLHF. The CDR3 region has the DNA TGTGCCAGCAGTTACGGTCAGGGGAATAATTCACCCCTCCACTTT.

The chain is built from TRBV7-2 and TRBJ2-1; TRBD2 is a possible D gene (6 bases). The CDR3 sequence is 15 residues long. CDR1 is SGHTA, CDR2 FQGNSA, per germline. V lost 2 bases and J 0 bases, leaving 8 bases between the germline ends. This CDR3 reads CASSLLGGSYNEQFF. The CDR3 DNA follows: TGTGCCAGCAGCTTACTGGGGGGCTCCTACAATGAGCAGTTCTTC.